This T cell receptor (beta chain) was profiled in a study of T-cell reconstitution after alpha-beta-depleted transplantation in children. Study outcomes and limitations: At day 60, the high TCRbeta diversity found in some patients originated from recipient T cells and thymic progenitors that had survived. Reportedly, alpha-beta T cells present about two months post-transplant originated from several hundred expanded clones of graft origin. From newly produced T cells came most of the T-cell counts and diversity one year after transplant.

The library targeted TCRbeta and was prepared with unique molecular identifiers. One entry per CDR3 protein results from TCRdb running MiXCR on the PCR reads. The table lists about 460,000 distinct CDR3 sequences, over 9.5% of them singletons. This clonotype was picked up many times. Its matching antigen is unknown. The sample here was PBMCs, mostly from graft donor cells, taken 180 days after TCRalphabeta/CD19-depleted stem cell transplant. This receptor was obtained from a female patient aged 2-9 years who had a stem cell transplant for aplastic anemia, so the T cells may come from the graft donor.

As DNA, the CDR3 is TGTGCCAGCAGCGTAAGAACAGGCTATGGCTACACCTTC. Amino acids: CASSVRTGYGYTF. V gene TRBV9 combines with J gene TRBJ1-2; perhaps TRBD1 as D (5 bases). This CDR3 region has 13 residues. V lost 1 base, J lost 4 bases, and 8 bases lay in between. CDR1 is SGDLS, CDR2 YYNGEE, per germline.